The clone carrying this TCR beta chain has ten or more counts. Its antigen is currently unknown. Trimming took 4 bases from V and 5 from J, leaving 15 bases between them. This CDR3 region has 13 residues. Germline-derived CDR1 and CDR2 are SQVTM and ANQGSEA. The data were taken from a study of regulatory T cells in long-lasting Graves disease. General observations from the study: There was favoring of TRBV28, TRBJ1-2 and TRBJ2-5 in persistent disease.

Both iRepertoire HTBI primers and Arm-PCR of CDR3 regions were used to build the TCR beta libraries. TCRdb reanalysed the multiplex PCR reads using MiXCR and keeps one entry per CDR3 protein. The data contain over 400,000 distinct CDR3 sequences, 14% of them singletons. Documented time point: newly diagnosed GD, antithyroid drugs for less than 3 months. After RNA was extracted from PBMCs, the TCR library was made from it. The same sample was also studied in work on T cells in Graves' hyperthyroidism and ophthalmopathy. That paper notes: The model forecast ophthalmopathy, anticipating it by a median approximately 6.1 months before onset.

This TCR came from a woman in her 50s with Graves disease. The sequenced sample was peripheral blood mononuclear cells (PBMCs), obtained at new diagnosis, from a patient treated with antithyroid drugs. V is TRBV29-1 and J is TRBJ2-7; D is unresolved. CDR3 coding DNA: TGCAGCGTTGTGGGCAGGTCTGTCGACGAGCAGTACTTC. It translates to CSVVGRSVDEQYF.